This TCR beta chain comes out of a study of human T cells and chemical hapten exposure (dated by TCRdb to about 2021). About the investigation overall: For sensitization, 2% DPC in acetone was applied to a roughly 2 cm by roughly 2 cm area of upper inner arm skin. Libraries were pooled for sequencing, and per-sample TCR yields varied mainly because of small differences in library volumes within the pool. This study followed changes in the peripheral blood TCR repertoire in vivo during primary and secondary sensitization of alopecia patients to the hapten diphenylcyclopropenone (DPC). Patch testing was done on the upper back using Finn chambers containing 0.01% DPC, and results were scored after 6 days according to International Contact Dermatitis Research Group standards. Weekly therapeutic DPC doses were additionally applied to the scalp of patients throughout the roughly 25-week study period. The mostly female patient cohort included alopecia areata with under or over 50% scalp involvement, alopecia totalis and alopecia universalis. Blood samples were taken from patients before sensitization (week 0) and at 2, 6 and about 24 weeks after DPC sensitization. For TCR sequencing, blood came from 25 to 35 alopecia patients at anywhere from one to four time points (pre-sensitization, 2, 6 and 24 weeks). General findings and caveats noted by the study authors: Expanded TCRs formed significantly more large CDR3 similarity clusters than pre-sensitization or healthy control sets, consistent with antigen-driven responses. Repeated subsampling changed both the strength of the expansion versus patch-test correlation and the threshold at which the correlation became significant. Patch test score correlated positively with the number of PT1 expanded TCRs, reaching significance at thresholds 8, 16 and 32 but not at 4. The number of TCRs above 1 in 1000 frequency did not change with DPC sensitization; there was no evidence of global repertoire structure alterations. Because every patient had alopecia, a presumed autoimmune disease, the patients' immune response might differ from that of healthy individuals.

The germline V gene specifies SGHTA as CDR1 and FQGNSA as CDR2. V loses 4 bases, J loses 2 bases, and the germline ends lie 11 bases apart. Its CDR3 holds 15 amino acids, cysteine through phenylalanine. Only the CDR3 DNA is retained, 45 bases long and in frame from the first base. To note about this clonotype: Its target antigen remains unknown. The record has no base qualities; no much larger clone is one base away.

The time point label of this sample denotes: patch test 2, 6 weeks after DPC sensitization. Per the publication, the treatment or condition label means: therapeutic diphenylcyclopropenone sensitization with weekly scalp DPC. At every patch-test visit, the blood draw took place before the patch test was put on. Patients were eligible if aged 18 to 70, diagnosed with alopecia and judged suitable for DPC therapy, and pregnant patients were excluded. Unfractionated whole blood was collected in Tempus Blood RNA tubes, and total RNA was extracted from that blood. Library generation was performed with RACE. The instrument given in TCRdb is NextSeq 500. During library preparation, unique molecular identifiers were attached to individual cDNA molecules so that TCRs could be counted in a quantitative, reproducible way. For every blood RNA sample, sequencing covered both the TCR alpha and TCR beta chains. The original methods were these. A median of roughly 98,000 TCRs per sample was observed, with a range of about 23,224 to 690,600. V, J and CDR3 annotation of the TCR reads was carried out using the Decombinator software suite. To make PS versus PT1 abundance plots, every sample was subsampled to the same number of TCRs (28,000). Expanded TCRs were defined as absent before sensitization and observed at least eight times at the 2-week time point. TCRdb trimmed the raw reads at Q25, called clones with MiXCR and kept productive beta chains. Merged by CDR3 protein, the rows form single entries marked with the most common genes and DNA. It is TCRdb's table, rather than the study itself, that gives the V and J calls and clone size. The sample table holds tens of thousands of distinct CDR3 sequences, of which more than 6.5% were seen once. The ten largest clonotypes hold about 1.5% of the sample.

Sequencing was performed on whole blood, taken in connection with sensitization to the hapten diphenylcyclopropenone (DPC). The TCR sequence derives from a woman younger than 45 with alopecia areata. Some clones in this sample may be carry-over from other donors' samples. The chain is encoded by TRBV7-2 joined to TRBJ2-2; a weak D assignment points to TRBD2 (5 bases agree). CDR3 reads: CASSSNGINTGELFF. The nucleotide sequence reads as follows: TGTGCCAGCAGCTCCAACGGGATAAACACCGGGGAGCTGTTTTTT.